Reported below is one T cell receptor beta chain. Its specific antigen is unknown. No base quality values were provided; no much bigger clone lies one nucleotide off. Enrolling through a virtual design, the prospective study's participants ranged in age from roughly 18 to 89 years and lived across more than 20 United States geographic areas. In the prospective study, cohorts were assigned on the basis of participant-reported clinical history obtained from a screening survey and a study questionnaire. Recovered participants in ImmuneRACE Cohort 3 were defined by two consecutive negative NP/OP PCR tests, clearance by a healthcare professional, or resolution of symptoms. In the prospective study, whole blood, serum and a nasopharyngeal or oropharyngeal swab were collected from each participant by mobile phlebotomists. Prospective study participants could optionally give additional blood draws and questionnaires over an approximately two-month period. Prospective study blood samples were shipped either frozen or at room temperature before DNA extraction.

The entry originates in a study of blood T cell repertoires in COVID-19 (dated by TCRdb to 2020 to 2022). Some background on the complete study: The collaborator samples originated in the United States, Italy and Spain and spanned the acute and convalescent phases of COVID-19. The material from the prospective study consisted of cDNA or gDNA derived from T cells, B-cell-depleted T cells, or PBMCs. Subjects who had been exposed to COVID-19, were actively infected with it, or had recovered from it provided the deeply sampled blood TCRbeta repertoires that made up the dataset. The repertoires were released in a freely available public database meant as a resource for research on the immune response to SARS-CoV-2. Samples came from the ongoing ImmuneRACE study (first 160 participants) plus 1,254 subjects from 6 global collaborators. Sample metadata almost always included a de-identified subject ID, COVID-19 status, age in years and sex. Where HLA class I and class II types were available, the types were taken from metadata supplied by the sample provider, not from assay-based typing. Here is what the overall study found, with its caveats: The amount of clinical and demographic metadata varied by source and participant and was provided uncurated.

CDR3 length: 18 amino acids, cysteine to phenylalanine. This entry keeps only the CDR3 DNA: 54 bases, framed from base 1. V was cut back by 5 bases and J by 2 bases, leaving a gap of 22 bases between them. Per the germline V gene, MDHEN is the CDR1 and SYDVKM is the CDR2. The immunoSEQ Assay, a bias-controlled multiplex PCR, was used to amplify TCRbeta CDR3 regions from genomic DNA. Concerning the study's data processing: Nucleated cell counts per sample were estimated from amplification of reference gene primers within the assay. Sequence reads were collapsed and filtered to measure the absolute abundance of every unique TCRbeta CDR3 rearrangement. For each sample, productive Simpson clonality was calculated by taking the square root of Simpson's diversity index across productive rearrangements. This immuneACCESS table, as held by TCRdb, lists in-frame sequences with V and J called but not all clones. Of the missing ones, under half trace to an unresolved V gene in checked studies; the others have no known cause. V and J calls and clone size are given by that table; D and trimming were obtained from the DNA. Within this sample are a few hundred thousand clones, with around 86% of them counted one time only. Jointly, the top ten make up roughly 1.7% of the sample.

The specimen sequenced was PBMCs or T cells enriched from blood (not recorded which). The chain was built from TRBV28 and TRBJ2-1, and the D gene may be TRBD1, 5 bases matching. The origin of this receptor is a woman in her fifties or sixties who had recovered from COVID-19. This receptor has the CDR3 CASSVVRPTDHAYNEQFF. The nucleotide sequence reads as follows: TGTGCCAGCAGTGTTGTTCGACCGACAGATCATGCCTACAATGAGCAGTTCTTC.